Below, one T cell receptor beta chain is given with its context. Its antigen remains unknown. The data were obtained in a study of cytomegalovirus exposure and HLA in healthy donors. Notes on the study in general: Upon later analysis, TCR association rates were observed to vary by HLA locus, being highest for DRB1 and lowest for HLA-C. What a later analysis showed was that several of the most significant clusters appeared linked to common viral pathogens.

This CDR3 spans 13 amino acids. The V gene lost 4 bases and the J gene lost 10 bases, with 16 bases spanning the gap. Germline values: CDR1 SGHTA, CDR2 FQGNSA. Each donor was healthy, and each was a bone marrow donor. The PCR had 60 Vbeta and 13 Jbeta primers. Data came from immunoSEQ multiplex PCR; TCRdb stores just in-frame clones and leaves some out. The sample comprises some 200,000 clones, about two thirds of which are singletons, and around 3% rests with the top ten. This clonotype was obtained from a man in his forties or fifties in good health and CMV-seropositive. The rearrangement joins TRBV7-2 to TRBJ1-1; perhaps TRBD1 as D (5 bases). Sequences were obtained from PBMCs. CDR3 nucleotides: TGTGCCAGCAGCTGCGACAGACTCCAGCGAGCTTTCTTT. Translating it yields CASSCDRLQRAFF. Full variable domain (rest looked up from reference TRBV7-2 and TRBJ1-1): GAGVSQSPSNKVTEKGKDVELRCDPISGHTALYWYRQSLGQGLEFLIYFQGNSAPDKSGLPSDRFSAERTGGSVSTLTIQRTQQEDSAVYLCASSCDRLQRAFFGQGTRLTVV.